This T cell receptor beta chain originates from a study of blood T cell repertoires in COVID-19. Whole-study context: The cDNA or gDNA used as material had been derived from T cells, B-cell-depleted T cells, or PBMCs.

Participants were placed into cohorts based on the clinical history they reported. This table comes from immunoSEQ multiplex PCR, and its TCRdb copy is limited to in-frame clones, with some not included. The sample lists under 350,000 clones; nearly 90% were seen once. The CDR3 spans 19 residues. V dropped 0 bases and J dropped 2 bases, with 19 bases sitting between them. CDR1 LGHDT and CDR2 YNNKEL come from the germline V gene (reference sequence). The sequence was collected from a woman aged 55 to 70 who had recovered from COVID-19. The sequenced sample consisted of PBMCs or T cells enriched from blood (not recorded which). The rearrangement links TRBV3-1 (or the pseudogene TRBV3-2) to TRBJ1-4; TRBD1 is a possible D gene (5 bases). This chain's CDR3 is CASSQDGRRDGGTNEKLFF. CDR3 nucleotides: TGTGCCAGCAGCCAAGACGGAAGACGGGACGGGGGTACTAATGAAAAACTGTTTTTT.